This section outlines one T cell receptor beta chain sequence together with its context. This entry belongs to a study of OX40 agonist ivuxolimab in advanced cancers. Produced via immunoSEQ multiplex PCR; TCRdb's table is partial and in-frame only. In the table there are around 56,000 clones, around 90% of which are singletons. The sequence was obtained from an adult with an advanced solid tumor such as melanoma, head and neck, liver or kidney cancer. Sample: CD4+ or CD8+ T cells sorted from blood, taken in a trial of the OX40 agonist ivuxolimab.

The CDR3 DNA is TGTGCCAGCAGCCCCGAAGGACAGCGATATCAGCCCCAGCATTTT. It codes for CASSPEGQRYQPQHF. V is TRBV6-6 and J is TRBJ1-5, with D perhaps TRBD1 (6 bases). The V and J ends lost 6 bases and 5 bases respectively, with 17 bases between them. Germline CDR1 and CDR2: MNHNY and SVGAGI (reference sequence). The CDR3 is 15 residues long.